This passage covers 2 T cell receptor beta chains from one sample sequenced in a study of T-cell reconstitution after alpha-beta-depleted transplantation in children. The TCRbeta library incorporated unique molecular identifiers. From the PCR reads, TCRdb called clonotypes with MiXCR, one entry per CDR3 protein. The data contain 200,000 to 250,000 distinct CDR3 sequences, roughly 9% of them singletons. This sample comprised PBMCs from the stem cell graft donor, obtained from the stem cell graft. Receptor source: a human donor who donated a stem cell graft to a child with acute lymphoblastic leukemia.

The chain recombines TRBV7-9 with TRBJ2-3; 9 bases align to TRBD1. Unmatched junction bases numbered 10, after V lost 5 bases and J lost 1 base. The CDR3 consists of 17 residues. Per germline, CDR1 SEHNR and CDR2 FQNEAQ (reference sequence). CDR3 region: CASSRGQGTSGTDTQYF. CDR3 nucleotide sequence: TGTGCCAGCAGCCGTGGACAGGGGACGTCTGGCACAGATACGCAGTATTTT.

This clonotype has ten or more counts. This chain joins TRBV7-2 and TRBJ2-1; 8 bases line up with TRBD1. Germline V gives CDR1 SGHTA, CDR2 FQGNSA. V dropped 5 bases and J dropped 11; count of bases not matched to a gene: 8. The CDR3 has 13 amino acids. In DNA form, the CDR3 reads TGTGCCAGCAGCATCACAGGGGGAACTCAGCAGTTCTTC. Protein: CASSITGGTQQFF.